The 20 T cell receptor beta chains in this list originate from one sample, sequenced in a study of blood T cell repertoires in COVID-19. Libraries were prepared by immunoSEQ multiplex PCR; TCRdb keeps only in-frame clonotypes and omits some of them. In the table there are about 300,000 clones, about nine tenths of which are singletons. The sequenced sample was peripheral blood. These receptors originate from a woman between 25 and 40 years old who had recovered from COVID-19.

The chain has TRBV27 and TRBJ2-7; TRBD2 aligns across 7 bases. CDR1 is MNHEY, CDR2 SMNVEV, per germline (reference sequence). The V gene end was trimmed by 4 bases and the J gene end by 0 bases; junction bases not matched to a gene: 3. The CDR3 runs 14 residues. The CDR3 protein is CASSSTGGSYEQYF. CDR3 coding DNA: TGTGCCAGCAGTTCGACGGGGGGCTCCTACGAGCAGTACTTC.

This chain connects TRBV19 to TRBJ1-2; D possibly corresponds to TRBD1 (6 bases). Trimming took off 6 bases at V and 1 base at J, with 15 bases between the two ends. This CDR3 spans 15 amino acids. Germline CDR1 LNHDA, CDR2 SQIVND (reference sequence). CDR3 residues: CASRATGTNNYGYTF. CDR3 coding DNA: TGTGCCAGTAGAGCGACCGGGACAAATAACTATGGCTACACCTTC.

The V call is TRBV14, the J call TRBJ1-1, with TRBD1 as a possible D gene (5 bases). V was trimmed by 4 bases and J by 2 bases, leaving 14 bases between them. The CDR3 is 15 amino acids. CDR1 and CDR2 from the germline V gene are SGHDN and FVKESK. CDR3 sequence: CASSPLNRYNTEAFF. The CDR3 DNA reads TGTGCCAGCAGCCCCCTGAACAGGTACAACACTGAAGCTTTCTTT.

This clone is medium-sized. CDR3 protein: CASSETLTGGSYEQYF. The CDR3 DNA reads TGTGCCAGCAGCGAAACCTTGACAGGGGGCTCCTACGAGCAGTACTTC. This chain uses TRBV28 with TRBJ2-7; 9 nucleotides agree with TRBD1. Looked up from germline, CDR1 is MDHEN and CDR2 is SYDVKM. V lost 6 bases to trimming and J lost 0 bases; unmatched junction nucleotides: 9. This CDR3 contains 16 residues.

This chain links TRBV28 with TRBJ2-1, with 7 bases lining up with TRBD1. From germline, CDR1 is MDHEN and CDR2 SYDVKM. The CDR3 totals 17 residues. V dropped 7 bases and J dropped 3; count of bases not matched to a gene: 15. The CDR3 here is CASNGQTGKGFYNEQFF. Here the CDR3 DNA reads TGTGCCAGCAACGGTCAGACAGGGAAGGGGTTCTACAATGAGCAGTTCTTC.

This clone was seen once. This chain uses TRBV7-2 with TRBJ1-2; D perhaps matches TRBD1 (6 bases). Germline loops: CDR1 SGHTA, CDR2 FQGNSA. Trimming took 7 bases from V and 2 from J, leaving 14 bases between them. The CDR3 covers 14 residues. CDR3 region: CASTPSGTNYGYTF. CDR3 bases: TGTGCCAGCACCCCCTCCGGGACAAACTATGGCTACACCTTC. Variable domain in full (rest from reference TRBV7-2 and TRBJ1-2): GAGVSQSPSNKVTEKGKDVELRCDPISGHTALYWYRQSLGQGLEFLIYFQGNSAPDKSGLPSDRFSAERTGGSVSTLTIQRTQQEDSAVYLCASTPSGTNYGYTFGSGTRLTVV.

The gene calls are TRBV12-3 or TRBV12-4 and TRBJ2-5; D remains unclear. Trimming took off 3 bases at V and 3 bases at J, with 8 bases between the two ends. CDR3 length: 13 residues. The CDR3 sequence is CASSLVQEETQYF. The DNA for the CDR3 is TGTGCCAGCAGTTTGGTCCAGGAAGAGACCCAGTACTTC.

This clone has only one observation. The genes are TRBV9 and TRBJ1-1, with 9 bases that match TRBD1. CDR1 and CDR2 (germline): SGDLS, YYNGEE. This CDR3 comprises 15 residues. J lost 6 bases, V lost 0 bases, and 6 bases had no gene match. In nucleotides, the CDR3 is TGTGCCAGCAGCGTAGGAGGAGGGGACAGGGCTGAAGCTTTCTTT. Amino acids: CASSVGGGDRAEAFF.

The chain carries TRBV7-7 and TRBJ2-5; the match to TRBD2 covers 10 bases. After removal of 5 bases from V and 3 bases from J, the junction contained 3 bases not matched to a gene. From germline, CDR1 is SSHAT and CDR2 FNYEAQ (reference sequence). The CDR3 is 14 residues long. DNA of the CDR3: TGTGCCAGCAGCGCCCTAGCGGGGGAAGAGACCCAGTACTTC. This sequence encodes CASSALAGEETQYF.

The rearrangement joins TRBV5-1 to TRBJ2-5; no clear D gene. The CDR3 contains 14 residues. V lost 0 bases, J lost 5 bases, and 11 bases lay in between. Germline V gene sequence: CDR1 SGHRS, CDR2 YFSETQ. CDR3 sequence: CASSLGLPTETQYF. CDR3 DNA sequence: TGCGCCAGCAGCTTGGGTCTACCTACGGAGACCCAGTACTTC.

On this clone: Different DNA sequences within this sample yield the same CDR3. The J gene is TRBJ2-1, the V gene TRBV5-1; 12 bases are a match to TRBD1. The V gene's germline CDR1 is SGHRS and CDR2 YFSETQ. The CDR3 spans 14 residues. V shed 2 bases and J 9 bases; nucleotides not matched to a gene: 3. For the CDR3, the DNA is TGCGCCAGCAGCTTAGGGACAGGGGGCCGTGAGCAGTTCTTC. It yields the protein CASSLGTGGREQFF. The whole variable domain, remainder taken from reference TRBV5-1 and TRBJ2-1, is KAGVTQTPRYLIKTRGQQVTLSCSPISGHRSVSWYQQTPGQGLQFLFEYFSETQRNKGNFPGRFSGRQFSNSRSEMNVSTLELGDSALYLCASSLGTGGREQFFGPGTRLTVL.

The CDR3 DNA reads as TGTGCCAGCAGTCCGAGCAGGGATCCTAGCGGGGGGGCCTCCTACAATGAGCAGTTCTTC. It is translated as CASSPSRDPSGGASYNEQFF. The V gene is TRBV27, the J gene TRBJ2-1, with TRBD2 matching 12 bases. Germline V gene sequence: CDR1 MNHEY, CDR2 SMNVEV (reference sequence). The J segment lost 0 bases and the V segment lost 5 bases, leaving 14 bases of the junction unmatched. The CDR3 has 20 residues.

The gene calls are TRBV7-7 and TRBJ2-7, with D possibly matching TRBD2 (5 bases). The germline V and J ends were trimmed by 5 bases and 5 bases, with 22 bases remaining between them. This CDR3 region has 16 residues. In germline, CDR1 is SSHAT, CDR2 FNYEAQ (reference sequence). The chain's CDR3 is CASSGSGSLTMNEQYF. DNA of the CDR3: TGTGCCAGCAGCGGCAGCGGCTCCCTCACGATGAACGAGCAGTACTTC.

This sequence joins TRBV6-5 and TRBJ1-1; tentative D call: TRBD1 (6 bases). The V gene lost 7 bases and the J gene lost 4 bases, with 19 bases spanning the gap. CDR3 length: 15 amino acids. CDR1 is MNHEY and CDR2 is SVGAGI in the germline V gene. The CDR3 DNA reads TGTGCCAGCATCCCCCTTAATGACAGGTTCACTGAAGCTTTCTTT. This codes for CASIPLNDRFTEAFF.

This clone was picked up one time. At one end the junction does not follow the germline gene, possibly because of a read error. Here the CDR3 DNA reads TGTGCCAGCAGTCTAGCCTCTAATGAAAAACTGTTTTTT. Its protein is CASSLASNEKLFF. J is TRBJ1-4 and V is TRBV12-3 or TRBV12-4; no definite D call. CDR3 length: 13 residues.

The rearrangement joins TRBV28 to TRBJ1-1, with TRBD1 matching over 8 bases. This CDR3 comprises 12 residues. Germline V CDR1 and CDR2: MDHEN, SYDVKM. With 6 bases clipped from V and 9 bases from J, the junction kept 6 bases outside the gene matches. CDR3 sequence (DNA): TGTGCCAGCAGCGGGACAGGCCAGAAAGCTTTCTTT. It yields the protein CASSGTGQKAFF.

CDR3 region: CASSYLPRHEQFF. The CDR3 region has the DNA TGTGCCAGCAGTTACCTGCCGAGGCATGAGCAGTTCTTC. The rearrangement links TRBV6-2 or TRBV6-3 to TRBJ2-1, with D uncertain. Trimming took off 2 bases at V and 8 bases at J, with 10 bases between the two ends. The length of the CDR3 is 13 residues. CDR1 and CDR2 (germline): MNHEY, SVGEGT.

This chain links TRBV28 with TRBJ1-2; 10 positions agree with TRBD1. This CDR3 has 15 amino acids. Germline V CDR1 and CDR2: MDHEN, SYDVKM. Losses at the gene ends were 5 bases for V and 3 bases for J; bases not matched to a gene: 6. The DNA for the CDR3 is TGTGCCAGCAGTCACGGACAGGGGGTGGACTATGGCTACACCTTC. Translating it yields CASSHGQGVDYGYTF.

The chain is built from TRBV19 and TRBJ2-3, with 15 positions matching TRBD2. Germline V gene sequence: CDR1 LNHDA, CDR2 SQIVND (reference sequence). CDR3 length equals 16 residues. J was trimmed by 4 bases and V by 5 bases; bases with no gene match: 4. CDR3 protein: CASSARTSGGADTQYF. In DNA, the CDR3 is TGTGCCAGTAGTGCCCGGACTAGCGGGGGGGCAGATACGCAGTATTTT.

The chain employs TRBV4-1 and TRBJ2-4, with D tentatively TRBD1 (6 bases). The CDR3 totals 15 residues. Germline lookup yields CDR1 MGHRA and CDR2 YSYEKL. V was clipped by 2 bases and J by 0 bases, with 8 bases between them. CDR3 nucleotides: TGCGCCAGCAGCCAATCAGGGGTAGCCAAAAACATTCAGTACTTC. Its protein product is CASSQSGVAKNIQYF.